The 31 T cell receptor beta chains below all came from one sample that was sequenced in a study of blood T cell repertoires in COVID-19. This table comes from immunoSEQ multiplex PCR, and its TCRdb copy is limited to in-frame clones, with some not included. Of roughly 200,000 clones in the sample, around 85% were seen once. The sequenced material came from PBMCs or T cells enriched from blood (not recorded which). The receptors derive from a middle-aged woman with acute COVID-19.

CDR3 protein: CASSQGTGAGNTIYF. Written as DNA, the CDR3 is TGCGCCAGCAGCCAAGGGACTGGGGCTGGAAACACCATATATTTT. The chain links TRBV4-1 to TRBJ1-3; D unclear. Germline-derived CDR1 and CDR2 are MGHRA and YSYEKL. The CDR3 has 15 residues. Trimming left V 1 base short and J 2 bases short, with 9 bases between.

The chain has TRBV27 and TRBJ2-5; D is undetermined. V gave up 5 bases and J gave up 4 bases, with 5 bases separating them. Germline CDR1 reads MNHEY; CDR2 reads SMNVEV (reference sequence). The CDR3 contains 11 residues. The CDR3 sequence: CASSPRETQYF. CDR3 in DNA: TGTGCCAGCAGTCCCCGAGAGACCCAGTACTTC.

The chain combines TRBV27 with TRBJ1-1, with D possibly TRBD1 on 5 matching bases. The CDR3 contains 15 residues. The germline V gene encodes CDR1 MNHEY and CDR2 SMNVEV (reference sequence). V was cut by 2 bases and J by 1 base, with 11 bases left in between. The CDR3 sequence: CASSLLPGSNTEAFF. The CDR3 nucleotides are TGTGCCAGCAGTTTACTCCCAGGGTCGAACACTGAAGCTTTCTTT.

The chain combines TRBV5-8 with TRBJ2-5; D not certain. The germline V gene encodes CDR1 SGHTS and CDR2 YDEGEE. The CDR3 is 11 residues long. The V gene lost 4 bases and the J gene lost 5 bases, with 6 bases spanning the gap. The CDR3 nucleotides read TGTGCCAGCAGCCTTTCTGAGACCCAGTACTTC. Translated, it gives CASSLSETQYF.

This sequence joins TRBV25-1 and TRBJ2-7; 12 nucleotides align to TRBD1. V lost 4 bases to trimming and J lost 7 bases; unmatched junction nucleotides: 8. This CDR3 contains 15 residues. The germline V gene encodes CDR1 MGHDK and CDR2 SYGVNS. DNA for the CDR3: TGTGCCAGCAGTGCACCGGGACAGGGGGCGAGGGAGCAGTACTTC. This codes for CASSAPGQGAREQYF.

This chain connects TRBV27 to TRBJ2-7; perhaps TRBD1 as D (7 bases). The CDR3 totals 13 residues. Trimming removed 5 bases at V and 4 bases at J, with 12 bases between. The germline V gene encodes CDR1 MNHEY and CDR2 SMNVEV (reference sequence). This chain's CDR3 is CASSPQGGYEQYF. In nucleotides, the CDR3 is TGTGCCAGCAGTCCCCAGGGGGGTTACGAGCAGTACTTC.

The chain recombines TRBV18 with TRBJ2-7; D is uncertain. The germline gives CDR1 KGHSH, CDR2 LQKENI. Trimming removed 1 base at V and 1 base at J, with 11 bases between. The CDR3 length is 15 residues. The CDR3 DNA is TGTGCCAGCTCACCACGCCAGGATTCTTCCTACGAGCAGTACTTC. It encodes CASSPRQDSSYEQYF.

This rearrangement joins TRBV2 to TRBJ2-3; 14 nucleotides agree with TRBD2. Germline V gives CDR1 SNHLY, CDR2 FYNNEI. Trimming at V came to 3 bases and at J to 2 bases, leaving 1 base not matched to a gene. CDR3 length: 16 amino acids. The CDR3 DNA is TGTGCCAGCAGTGAGACTAGCGGGAGGGTCACAGATACGCAGTATTTT. It yields the protein CASSETSGRVTDTQYF.

The chain couples TRBV25-1 to TRBJ1-3; the match to TRBD1 covers 9 bases. Per germline, CDR1 MGHDK and CDR2 SYGVNS. V shed 4 bases, J shed 4 bases, and the junction held 8 bases outside the gene matches. The CDR3 covers 16 residues. CDR3 nucleotide sequence: TGTGCCAGCAGTGTTACAGGGGGCGCGGGGGGAAACACCATATATTTT. It encodes CASSVTGGAGGNTIYF. Full variable domain (outside the CDR3, taken from reference TRBV25-1 and TRBJ1-3): EADIYQTPRYLVIGTGKKITLECSQTMGHDKMYWYQQDPGMELHLIHYSYGVNSTEKGDLSSESTVSRIRTEHFPLTLESARPSHTSQYLCASSVTGGAGGNTIYFGEGSWLTVV.

The chain employs TRBV14 and TRBJ2-7; 9 bases align to TRBD1. The trim removed 3 bases at V and 2 bases at J, leaving 5 bases unmatched. Germline-derived CDR1 and CDR2 are SGHDN and FVKESK. This CDR3 contains 15 residues. CDR3 nucleotide sequence: TGTGCCAGCAGCCAGGGGACAGGGTCCACCTACGAGCAGTACTTC. Protein sequence: CASSQGTGSTYEQYF.

V and J are TRBV5-6 and TRBJ2-1; tentative D call: TRBD2 (6 bases). V lost 2 bases to trimming and J lost 6 bases, with 12 bases between them. The CDR3 has 14 residues. The V gene's germline CDR1 is SGHDT and CDR2 YYEEEE. The CDR3 coding sequence is TGTGCCAGCAGCTTTTGGCAGGGAGGCAATGAGCAGTTCTTC. Protein: CASSFWQGGNEQFF.

The V and J genes are TRBV2 and TRBJ1-5, with TRBD1 matching 10 bases. Germline CDR1 SNHLY, CDR2 FYNNEI. Trimming cost V 4 bases and J 6 bases; bases outside gene matches: 0. There are 13 residues in the CDR3. In DNA, the CDR3 is TGTGCCAGCAGTGGGACAGGGGGTCAGCCCCAGCATTTT. It yields the protein CASSGTGGQPQHF.

This clone came up once. CDR3 residues: CASSPTGGQVMNTEAFF. CDR3 bases: TGTGCCAGCAGCCCTACCGGCGGACAGGTTATGAACACTGAAGCTTTCTTT. The chain combines TRBV4-2 with TRBJ1-1; the match to TRBD1 covers 7 bases. Germline loops: CDR1 LGHNA, CDR2 YNFKEQ. The V segment lost 4 bases and the J segment 0 bases; nucleotides outside the gene matches: 11. This CDR3 has 17 amino acids.

The chain joins TRBV7-8 to TRBJ2-1; 8 positions match TRBD2. CDR1 is SGHVS and CDR2 is FQNEAQ in the germline V gene. The J segment lost 0 bases and the V segment lost 5 bases, leaving 6 bases of the junction unmatched. The CDR3 runs to 16 residues. The CDR3 DNA sequence: TGTGCCAGCAGCATCAGCGGGAGCGGCTCCTACAATGAGCAGTTCTTC. It specifies CASSISGSGSYNEQFF.

The DNA for the CDR3 is TGTGCCACCAGCAGCTCCCGCGACTCCTACAATGAGCAGTTCTTC. Translating it yields CATSSSRDSYNEQFF. The chain couples TRBV15 to TRBJ2-1; D ambiguous. This CDR3 region has 15 residues. CDR1 is LNHNV, CDR2 YYDKDF, per germline (reference sequence). The V and J ends lost 3 bases and 0 bases respectively, with 9 bases between them.

At least ten counts were recorded for this clone. The V gene is TRBV7-9, the J gene TRBJ2-3; D is perhaps TRBD2 (7 bases). Trimming removed 5 bases from V and 7 bases from J, with 16 bases in between. Germline lookup yields CDR1 SEHNR and CDR2 FQNEAQ (reference sequence). CDR3 length: 14 amino acids. CDR3 residues: CASSRLGGGYTQYF. The CDR3 DNA follows: TGTGCCAGCAGCCGCCTAGGGGGGGGCTATACGCAGTATTTT.

The V gene is TRBV11-1, the J gene TRBJ2-7, with TRBD1 matching over 8 bases. The germline V gene has CDR1 SGHAT and CDR2 FQDESV (reference sequence). The CDR3 runs 17 residues. V was pared by 0 bases and J by 3 bases, with 10 bases of the junction left unmatched. The CDR3 DNA sequence: TGTGCCAGCAGCTTAGCCATCGGCACAGGGGGAGTCTACGAGCAGTACTTC. It is translated as CASSLAIGTGGVYEQYF.

The V and J genes are TRBV10-3 and TRBJ2-2, with 11 bases that match TRBD2. V lost 0 bases to trimming and J lost 5 bases; unmatched junction nucleotides: 5. Germline loops: CDR1 ENHRY, CDR2 SYGVKD. There are 17 residues in the CDR3. The CDR3 DNA is TGTGCCATCAGTGAGTCTTCTAGCGGGAGGCAAACCGGGGAGCTGTTTTTT. It translates to CAISESSSGRQTGELFF.

The CDR3 region has the DNA TGTGCCAGCAGCCCCGTTTTGGGGAGTTCGGAGACCCAGTACTTC. It translates to CASSPVLGSSETQYF. V and J are TRBV14 and TRBJ2-5, with D perhaps matching TRBD2 (5 bases). The CDR3 length is 15 residues. The V gene's germline CDR1 is SGHDN and CDR2 FVKESK. V was pared by 4 bases and J by 5 bases, with 17 bases between.

This clone was picked up a small number of times. The chain is built from TRBV14 and TRBJ2-7, with TRBD1 matching over 7 bases. The ends lost 3 bases at V and 1 base at J; junction bases unmatched: 6. The CDR3 consists of 15 residues. CDR1 SGHDN and CDR2 FVKESK come from the germline V gene. As DNA, the CDR3 is TGTGCCAGCAGCCAGTACCGGGACAGTTCCTACGAGCAGTACTTC. This sequence encodes CASSQYRDSSYEQYF.

The chain has TRBV6-2 or TRBV6-3 and TRBJ2-2; D unclear. CDR1 MNHEY and CDR2 SVGEGT come from the germline V gene. The CDR3 covers 15 residues. V was trimmed by 3 bases and J by 6 bases, leaving 14 bases between them. Here the CDR3 reads CASSYWQILPGELFF. CDR3 nucleotides: TGTGCCAGCAGTTATTGGCAGATATTACCCGGGGAGCTGTTTTTT.

This rearrangement joins TRBV28 to TRBJ1-3, with D unresolved. Germline V gene sequence: CDR1 MDHEN, CDR2 SYDVKM. The CDR3 runs 15 residues. Trimming removed 6 bases from V and 2 bases from J, with 14 bases in between. In nucleotides, the CDR3 is TGTGCCAGCAGATCACGCACCGGGGCTGGAAACACCATATATTTT. Translating gives CASRSRTGAGNTIYF. The full variable domain, in which reference TRBV28 and TRBJ1-3 provide the parts outside the CDR3, is DVKVTQSSRYLVKRTGEKVFLECVQDMDHENMFWYRQDPGLGLRLIYFSYDVKMKEKGDIPEGYSVSREKKERFSLILESASTNQTSMYLCASRSRTGAGNTIYFGEGSWLTVV.

The V and J genes are TRBV6-6 and TRBJ1-1; TRBD1 matches at 7 bases. The CDR3 is made up of 15 amino acids. The germline CDR1 and CDR2 sequences are MNHNY and SVGAGI (reference sequence). J was trimmed by 1 base and V by 5 bases; bases with no gene match: 7. The CDR3 spells CASSRKGAPNTEAFF. DNA of the CDR3: TGTGCCAGCAGTCGCAAGGGGGCGCCGAACACTGAAGCTTTCTTT.

The V gene is TRBV7-9, the J gene TRBJ1-1; 9 positions agree with TRBD1. V gave up 4 bases and J gave up 11 bases; unmatched junction bases: 11. Per germline, CDR1 SEHNR and CDR2 FQNEAQ (reference sequence). This CDR3 has 14 residues. In nucleotides, the CDR3 is TGTGCCAGCAGCTCGCCGGGACAGGGATCGGAGGCTTTCTTT. It specifies CASSSPGQGSEAFF.

This chain joins TRBV18 and TRBJ2-7; D possibly corresponds to TRBD1 (5 bases). Germline loops: CDR1 KGHSH, CDR2 LQKENI. Trimming removed 3 bases from V and 2 bases from J, with 11 bases in between. The CDR3 loop spans 14 amino acids. The CDR3, as DNA: TGTGCCAGCTCACCTACAGGATTACCCTACGAGCAGTACTTC. Protein sequence: CASSPTGLPYEQYF.

The chain couples TRBV27 to TRBJ2-2; 9 bases agree with TRBD2. The ends lost 6 bases at V and 7 bases at J; junction bases unmatched: 6. CDR1 is MNHEY, CDR2 SMNVEV, per germline (reference sequence). The CDR3 has 14 amino acids. The CDR3 nucleotides are TGTGCCAGCAGACTAGCGGGTTGGGACGGGGAGCTGTTTTTT. It codes for CASRLAGWDGELFF.

This clone was observed a single time. This rearrangement joins TRBV10-3 to TRBJ2-1, with D hard to call. The CDR3 extends over 13 amino acids. Trimming pared 2 bases from V and 7 bases from J, leaving 9 bases between. In germline, CDR1 is ENHRY, CDR2 SYGVKD. The CDR3, as DNA: TGTGCCATCAGTGAGCCCCCTAGGAATGAGCAGTTCTTC. Its translation: CAISEPPRNEQFF.

The chain combines TRBV18 with TRBJ1-6; 9 nucleotides align to TRBD1. Germline V gene sequence: CDR1 KGHSH, CDR2 LQKENI. V trimming: 4 bases; J trimming: 10 bases; junction bases outside the gene matches: 8. CDR3 length: 15 amino acids. The CDR3 DNA reads TGTGCCAGCTCACAGAGCGGACAGGGGAACTCACCCCTCCACTTT. Protein product: CASSQSGQGNSPLHF.

The chain recombines TRBV6-5 with TRBJ2-7; D may be TRBD1 (5 bases). Germline V CDR1 and CDR2: MNHEY, SVGAGI. The length of the CDR3 is 13 residues. Trimming cost V 4 bases and J 2 bases, with 9 bases left between them. CDR3 nucleotide sequence: TGTGCCAGCAGTTTTGGGGCTCCCTACGAGCAGTACTTC. This codes for CASSFGAPYEQYF.

The rearrangement uses TRBV7-8 and TRBJ2-5, with 11 bases fitting TRBD2. Trimming took 5 bases from V and 5 from J; bases not matched to a gene: 10. The CDR3 is 16 amino acids. In germline, CDR1 is SGHVS, CDR2 FQNEAQ. The CDR3 spells CASSPQASGRRETQYF. The CDR3 DNA is TGTGCCAGCAGCCCCCAGGCTAGCGGGAGGAGGGAGACCCAGTACTTC.

This clone was recorded only once. The chain combines TRBV28 with TRBJ1-1; D is unclear. The CDR3 has 16 amino acids. Germline assignment: CDR1 MDHEN and CDR2 SYDVKM. Trimming removed 1 base at V and 0 bases at J, with 12 bases between. This chain's CDR3 is CASSLFGAFLNTEAFF. The CDR3 coding sequence is TGTGCCAGCAGTTTATTCGGTGCGTTTTTGAACACTGAAGCTTTCTTT.